Below, one T cell receptor beta chain is given with its context. Its specificity is not known. This record comes from a study of cytomegalovirus exposure and HLA in healthy donors. Study as a whole: Earlier results showed roughly 120 million unique TCR beta sequences derived from approximately 170 million T cells. Within an early data release were roughly 83 million unique TCRs drawn from HLA-typed donors. The study's findings and limits: Roughly even sequencing depth across donors was the assumption behind the presence/absence analyses.

Healthy bone marrow donors made up the donors. This PCR relied on a set of 60 Vbeta primers and 13 Jbeta primers. Sequencing was performed with immunoSEQ multiplex PCR; in TCRdb, only in-frame clones are kept and a portion is missing. Of 75,000 to 100,000 clones listed, around 60% are singletons. The material sequenced was PBMCs. This TCR was sampled from a man between 60 and 75 years old in good health and CMV-seronegative.

The CDR3: CASSLNGGEDNEQFF. The DNA of the CDR3 is TGTGCCAGCAGCTTAAACGGGGGAGAAGACAATGAGCAGTTCTTC. V is TRBV7-3 and J is TRBJ2-1; D may be TRBD2 (6 bases). Trimming took off 1 base at V and 5 bases at J, with 12 bases between the two ends. The germline V gene encodes CDR1 SGHTA and CDR2 FQGTGA. The CDR3 is 15 amino acids.